This TCR beta chain emerged from a study of regulatory and conventional T cells in RAG deficiency. Study-wide points: Omenn patients showed >90% Treg-Tconv overlap and shorter CDR3 lengths.

CDR3 length: 13 amino acids. Germline V gene data show CDR1 as LNHDA and CDR2 as SQIVND (reference sequence). The V end lost 4 bases, the J end lost 0 bases, and 4 bases lay between the germline ends. Assay: immunoSEQ multiplex PCR; the TCRdb copy retains only in-frame clones and omits some. This table has 25,000 to 35,000 clones, 85% to 90% appearing once. As for this clone: Its specificity is unknown.

This sample was shared with a second study, whose subject was regulatory T cells. Turning to that study: The PCR used 52 TRBV and 13 TRBJ primers.

This sequence originates from a human donor in good health. Sequencing was performed on CD8+ T cells sorted from blood. The genes are TRBV19 and TRBJ2-4; D unclear. The chain's CDR3 is CASSTVAKNIQYF. For the CDR3, the DNA is TGTGCCAGTAGTACCGTAGCCAAAAACATTCAGTACTTC.